The 30 T cell receptor beta chains given below trace back to one sample, sequenced in a study of blood T cell repertoires in COVID-19. Measured with immunoSEQ multiplex PCR; TCRdb has only the in-frame clones, and not every one. The table includes some 210,000 clones, around 90% detected once. Sequencing input: peripheral blood. The source of these receptors is a man younger than 40 with acute or convalescent COVID-19.

This clone appeared a single time. The V gene is TRBV2, the J gene TRBJ1-1; no reliable D call. The CDR3 is 12 residues long. CDR1 SNHLY and CDR2 FYNNEI come from the germline V gene. V gave up 6 bases and J gave up 9 bases, with 14 bases separating them. CDR3 sequence reads: CASSAESHKAFF. In DNA form, the CDR3 reads TGTGCCAGCAGCGCAGAAAGTCACAAAGCTTTCTTT. The full variable domain, its missing parts supplied by reference TRBV2 and TRBJ1-1, is EPEVTQTPSHQVTQMGQEVILRCVPISNHLYFYWYRQILGQKVEFLVSFYNNEISEKSEIFDDQFSVERPDGSNFTLKIRSTKLEDSAMYFCASSAESHKAFFGQGTRLTVV.

The chain carries TRBV7-8 and TRBJ2-3; D is unresolved. Trimming removed 5 bases from V and 3 bases from J, with 3 bases in between. Per germline, CDR1 SGHVS and CDR2 FQNEAQ. The CDR3 is 11 amino acids. Here the CDR3 DNA reads TGTGCCAGCAGCCCGACAGATACGCAGTATTTT. Amino acid sequence: CASSPTDTQYF. Drawing the rest from reference TRBV7-8 and TRBJ2-3, the complete variable domain is GAGVSQSPRYKVAKRGQDVALRCDPISGHVSLFWYQQALGQGPEFLTYFQNEAQLDKSGLPSDRFFAERPEGSVSTLKIQRTQQEDSAVYLCASSPTDTQYFGPGTRLTVL.

This chain connects TRBV7-9 to TRBJ1-1; weak D call: TRBD1 (6 bases). Germline values: CDR1 SEHNR, CDR2 FQNEAQ (reference sequence). Between the trimmed V and J ends, which lost 5 bases and 4 bases, there was a span of 17 bases. The CDR3 has 15 residues. The CDR3 is CASSAIQGSGTEAFF. Here the CDR3 DNA reads TGTGCCAGCAGCGCTATACAGGGTTCGGGCACTGAAGCTTTCTTT.

The chain employs TRBV28 and TRBJ1-1; D gene uncertain. V was clipped by 7 bases and J by 2 bases, with 5 bases between them. This CDR3 spans 11 amino acids. CDR1 is MDHEN and CDR2 is SYDVKM in the germline V gene. The CDR3 DNA is TGTGCCAGCACTTCCAACACTGAAGCTTTCTTT. Protein product: CASTSNTEAFF.

The chain joins TRBV28 to TRBJ1-3; D gene ambiguous. The CDR3 has 15 amino acids. CDR1 and CDR2 (germline): MDHEN, SYDVKM. V was shortened by 5 bases and J by 0 bases, with 11 bases between the two germline ends. The CDR3 DNA is TGTGCCAGCAGTCCGGGGTCATTCTCTGGAAACACCATATATTTT. It translates to CASSPGSFSGNTIYF. Complete variable domain (other parts from reference TRBV28 and TRBJ1-3): DVKVTQSSRYLVKRTGEKVFLECVQDMDHENMFWYRQDPGLGLRLIYFSYDVKMKEKGDIPEGYSVSREKKERFSLILESASTNQTSMYLCASSPGSFSGNTIYFGEGSWLTVV.

The sample holds one count of this clone. This rearrangement joins TRBV7-6 to TRBJ2-3, with 10 nucleotides matching TRBD2. J was trimmed by 1 base and V by 4 bases; bases with no gene match: 11. The CDR3 covers 18 residues. Germline values: CDR1 SGHVS, CDR2 FNYEAQ. CDR3 sequence reads: CASSSYPPSGGGTDTQYF. CDR3 nucleotides: TGTGCCAGCAGCTCTTACCCTCCTAGCGGGGGAGGCACAGATACGCAGTATTTT.

The chain is built from TRBV18 and TRBJ1-4; D is perhaps TRBD1 (5 bases). Trimming shortened V by 4 bases and J by 1 base, and 7 bases separated the two germline ends. This CDR3 has 14 amino acids. Germline CDR1 is KGHSH and CDR2 is LQKENI. The CDR3 is CASSLGGTNEKLFF. CDR3 in DNA: TGTGCCAGCTCACTCGGGGGAACTAATGAAAAACTGTTTTTT.

Of note for this clone: Other DNA sequences in this specimen translate into the identical CDR3. The V and J genes are TRBV28 and TRBJ2-7; TRBD1 agrees at 9 bases. Germline V gene data show CDR1 as MDHEN and CDR2 as SYDVKM. J was trimmed by 3 bases and V by 5 bases; bases with no gene match: 2. This CDR3 region has 13 residues. CDR3 amino acids: CASSPGQGYEQYF. In DNA, the CDR3 is TGTGCCAGCAGTCCGGGACAGGGCTACGAGCAGTACTTC. The whole variable domain, remainder taken from reference TRBV28 and TRBJ2-7, is DVKVTQSSRYLVKRTGEKVFLECVQDMDHENMFWYRQDPGLGLRLIYFSYDVKMKEKGDIPEGYSVSREKKERFSLILESASTNQTSMYLCASSPGQGYEQYFGPGTRLTVT.

The rearrangement joins TRBV14 to TRBJ2-7, with D possibly matching TRBD1 (5 bases). CDR1 is SGHDN, CDR2 FVKESK, per germline. The CDR3 spans 15 residues. Deletions cut 1 base from V and 3 bases from J, with 13 bases between. Here the CDR3 reads CASSQAGQSYYEQYF. The CDR3, as DNA: TGTGCCAGCAGCCAAGCCGGACAATCCTACTACGAGCAGTACTTC.

The rearrangement joins TRBV5-1 to TRBJ2-3; D unclear. The CDR3 is 14 residues long. V lost 2 bases and J lost 1, with 8 bases in between. Per germline, CDR1 SGHRS and CDR2 YFSETQ. CDR3 sequence (DNA): TGCGCCAGCAGCTTACTGAGAGGCACAGATACGCAGTATTTT. As protein: CASSLLRGTDTQYF. Looking up the rest from reference TRBV5-1 and TRBJ2-3 gives the full variable domain: KAGVTQTPRYLIKTRGQQVTLSCSPISGHRSVSWYQQTPGQGLQFLFEYFSETQRNKGNFPGRFSGRQFSNSRSEMNVSTLELGDSALYLCASSLLRGTDTQYFGPGTRLTVL.

V and J are TRBV7-9 and TRBJ2-1; TRBD1 matches at 7 bases. The CDR3 runs 14 residues. J was trimmed by 0 bases and V by 4 bases; bases with no gene match: 0. Germline CDR1 is SEHNR and CDR2 is FQNEAQ (reference sequence). DNA for the CDR3: TGTGCCAGCAGCTGGGACAGCTCCTACAATGAGCAGTTCTTC. Translating it yields CASSWDSSYNEQFF. Full variable domain (outside the CDR3, taken from reference TRBV7-9 and TRBJ2-1): DTGVSQNPRHKITKRGQNVTFRCDPISEHNRLYWYRQTLGQGPEFLTYFQNEAQLEKSRLLSDRFSAERPKGSFSTLEIQRTEQGDSAMYLCASSWDSSYNEQFFGPGTRLTVL.

In this sample, this clone turned up once. This chain joins TRBV19 and TRBJ1-5, with D maybe TRBD1 (6 bases). The V end lost 5 bases, the J end lost 11 bases, and 16 bases lay between the germline ends. CDR1 and CDR2 from the germline V gene are LNHDA and SQIVND (reference sequence). This CDR3 has 13 residues. CDR3 residues: CASSQGLETAQHF. As DNA, the CDR3 is TGTGCCAGTAGTCAGGGGCTCGAGACCGCCCAGCATTTT.

This chain joins TRBV28 and TRBJ1-2; D may be TRBD1 (5 bases). V was pared by 3 bases and J by 3 bases, with 8 bases between. Germline V gene data show CDR1 as MDHEN and CDR2 as SYDVKM. The CDR3 has 13 residues. CDR3 nucleotides: TGTGCCAGCAGTTTCGGGGGGGACTATGGCTACACCTTC. Its protein is CASSFGGDYGYTF.

V usage is TRBV7-9 and J usage is TRBJ2-5, with 10 bases fitting TRBD2. Germline CDR1 is SEHNR and CDR2 is FQNEAQ (reference sequence). Germline trimming cut 1 base from V and 1 base from J; bases unmatched to any gene: 12. The CDR3 loop spans 19 amino acids. CDR3 region: CASSLGITGASGSQETQYF. CDR3 coding DNA: TGTGCCAGCAGCTTAGGGATTACCGGGGCTAGCGGGAGCCAAGAGACCCAGTACTTC.

The rearrangement links TRBV24-1 to TRBJ2-1; D is undetermined. Germline CDR1 and CDR2: KGHDR and SFDVKD. The CDR3 totals 12 residues. Deletions cut 6 bases from V and 9 bases from J, with 11 bases between. This chain's CDR3 is CATSRLKSEQFF. The CDR3 DNA sequence: TGTGCCACCAGTCGGTTGAAGAGTGAGCAGTTCTTC.

This clone appeared a single time. V and J are TRBV7-9 and TRBJ2-3, with 9 bases fitting TRBD1. With V trimmed by 1 base and J by 4 bases, 6 bases remained unmatched. Germline V CDR1 and CDR2: SEHNR, FQNEAQ (reference sequence). This CDR3 is built from 16 residues. CDR3 DNA sequence: TGTGCCAGCAGCTTAGGGGACAGGGTCCGAGCAGATACGCAGTATTTT. Its translation: CASSLGDRVRADTQYF.

The chain uses TRBV7-2 and TRBJ1-1; a possible D gene is TRBD1 (5 bases). The CDR3 is 15 amino acids. The ends were cut back, 1 base at V and 1 base at J, with 10 bases in the middle. Looked up from germline, CDR1 is SGHTA and CDR2 is FQGNSA. CDR3 in DNA: TGTGCCAGCAGCTTAGTATCGGGGGGGAACACTGAAGCTTTCTTT. Translated: CASSLVSGGNTEAFF.

This clone has just one count. The chain joins TRBV11-2 to TRBJ2-3, with 9 bases that match TRBD1. Germline lookup yields CDR1 SGHAT and CDR2 FQNNGV. The V and J ends lost 5 bases and 2 bases, in that order; junction bases with no gene match: 8. The CDR3 is 16 amino acids. CDR3: CASSSHRGRPTDTQYF. The CDR3 coding sequence is TGTGCCAGCAGCAGCCACAGGGGGCGCCCCACAGATACGCAGTATTTT.

This clone was detected only once. V gene TRBV6-5 combines with J gene TRBJ1-2; tentatively, D is TRBD1 (6 bases). The CDR3 totals 15 residues. V shed 6 bases and J shed 3 bases, with 17 bases lying between them. Germline V CDR1 and CDR2: MNHEY, SVGAGI. The chain's CDR3 is CASRVEDRRYYGYTF. CDR3 coding DNA: TGTGCCAGCAGGGTAGAAGACAGGAGATACTATGGCTACACCTTC.

V is TRBV28 and J is TRBJ1-2; 7 bases map to TRBD1. After removal of 3 bases from V and 8 bases from J, the junction contained 12 bases not matched to a gene. Per germline, CDR1 MDHEN and CDR2 SYDVKM. The CDR3 spans 15 residues. CDR3 in DNA: TGTGCCAGCAGTTTCAGACAGGGTGCAAGTCGAGGCTACACCTTC. As protein: CASSFRQGASRGYTF.

CDR3 residues: CASSLIGTAPYEQYF. The CDR3, as DNA: TGTGCCAGCAGTTTAATCGGGACAGCCCCCTACGAGCAGTACTTC. V gene TRBV27 combines with J gene TRBJ2-7; 7 bases align to TRBD1. V gave up 2 bases and J gave up 2 bases; unmatched junction bases: 6. This CDR3 is 15 amino acids long. Per the germline V gene, CDR1 is MNHEY and CDR2 is SMNVEV (reference sequence).

The chain uses TRBV12-3 or TRBV12-4 and TRBJ1-2, with TRBD1 matching over 8 bases. The V and J ends lost 6 bases and 6 bases, in that order; junction bases with no gene match: 3. The CDR3 length is 12 residues. The CDR3 DNA reads TGTGCCAGCAGCCGGACAGGGAATGGCTACACCTTC. Its protein is CASSRTGNGYTF.

The CDR3 DNA sequence: TGTGCCAGCAGCACCCTCGGAGAGGGCAGGTACAATGAGCAGTTCTTC. Translation gives CASSTLGEGRYNEQFF. The rearrangement uses TRBV14 and TRBJ2-1; weak D call: TRBD2 (5 bases). Trimming pared 5 bases from V and 4 bases from J, leaving 18 bases between. Per the germline V gene, CDR1 is SGHDN and CDR2 is FVKESK. This CDR3 region has 16 residues. Looking up the rest from reference TRBV14 and TRBJ2-1 gives the full variable domain: EAGVTQFPSHSVIEKGQTVTLRCDPISGHDNLYWYRRVMGKEIKFLLHFVKESKQDESGMPNNRFLAERTGGTYSTLKVQPAELEDSGVYFCASSTLGEGRYNEQFFGPGTRLTVL.

J is TRBJ2-6 and V is TRBV11-1; TRBD1 might be the D (5 bases). Trimming pared 10 bases from V and 1 base from J, leaving 14 bases between. This CDR3 is 15 amino acids long. Germline V gene lookup returns CDR1 SGHAT and CDR2 FQDESV (reference sequence). Here the CDR3 DNA reads TGTGCCACCGGACACTTTACATCTGGGGCCAACGTCCTGACTTTC. As protein: CATGHFTSGANVLTF.

A single count supports this clone. V is TRBV19 and J is TRBJ2-1, with a possible D match to TRBD2 (5 bases). The germline V gene encodes CDR1 LNHDA and CDR2 SQIVND (reference sequence). V was shortened by 6 bases and J by 2 bases, with 11 bases between the two germline ends. This CDR3 contains 14 residues. CDR3 in DNA: TGTGCCAGTAGCTCGGGATATCCCTACAATGAGCAGTTCTTC. It specifies CASSSGYPYNEQFF.

The chain is built from TRBV18 and TRBJ2-5; 14 bases match TRBD2. The V segment lost 2 bases and the J segment 7 bases; nucleotides outside the gene matches: 0. CDR1 is KGHSH and CDR2 is LQKENI in the germline V gene. CDR3 length: 14 residues. CDR3 nucleotides: TGTGCCAGCTCACCAGGGACTAGCGGGGGGACCCAGTACTTC. Translating gives CASSPGTSGGTQYF. The entire variable domain, with the rest obtained from reference TRBV18 and TRBJ2-5, is as follows: NAGVMQNPRHLVRRRGQEARLRCSPMKGHSHVYWYRQLPEEGLKFMVYLQKENIIDESGMPKERFSAEFPKEGPSILRIQQVVRGDSAAYFCASSPGTSGGTQYFGPGTRLLVL.

V gene TRBV7-2 combines with J gene TRBJ2-7; perhaps TRBD1 as D (5 bases). V dropped 5 bases and J dropped 3 bases, with 14 bases sitting between them. Germline V lookup: CDR1 SGHTA, CDR2 FQGNSA. There are 14 residues in the CDR3. The CDR3 DNA reads TGTGCCAGCAGCCAACAGGCCCTTCTCTACGAGCAGTACTTC. Translation gives CASSQQALLYEQYF.

The chain joins TRBV28 to TRBJ1-2, with 7 positions matching TRBD1. From germline, CDR1 is MDHEN and CDR2 SYDVKM. The V gene end was trimmed by 5 bases and the J gene end by 7 bases; junction bases not matched to a gene: 13. This CDR3 has 15 residues. CDR3 in amino acids: CASSTGLDRVSGYTF. The CDR3 DNA reads as TGTGCCAGCAGTACAGGACTCGACAGGGTTTCTGGCTACACCTTC.

The chain couples TRBV5-5 to TRBJ2-3; 10 bases fit TRBD2. Per germline, CDR1 SGHKS and CDR2 YYEKEE (reference sequence). This CDR3 contains 15 residues. J gave up 3 bases and V 2 bases, and 3 bases lay outside the gene matches. In DNA, the CDR3 is TGTGCCAGCAGCTTTAGCGGGAGGCTGACAGATACGCAGTATTTT. Its translation is CASSFSGRLTDTQYF.

V and J are TRBV6-6 and TRBJ1-4, with D tentatively TRBD1 (6 bases). The CDR3 totals 18 residues. The germline gives CDR1 MNHNY, CDR2 SVGAGI (reference sequence). V gave up 5 bases and J gave up 2 bases, with 21 bases separating them. The CDR3 DNA is TGTGCCAGCAGTCCTAGGACAGCCGGTCTCGCGACTAATGAAAAACTGTTTTTT. It yields the protein CASSPRTAGLATNEKLFF.